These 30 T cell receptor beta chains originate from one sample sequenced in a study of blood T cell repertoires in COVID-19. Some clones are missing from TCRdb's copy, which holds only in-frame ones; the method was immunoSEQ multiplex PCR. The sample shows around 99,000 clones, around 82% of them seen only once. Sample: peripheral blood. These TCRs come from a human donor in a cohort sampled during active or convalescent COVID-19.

This CDR3 reads CASSSRDRVAETQYF. Written as DNA, the CDR3 is TGTGCCAGCAGCTCCCGGGACAGGGTGGCGGAGACCCAGTACTTC. The V and J genes are TRBV7-9 and TRBJ2-5, with 9 bases lining up with TRBD1. Germline assignment: CDR1 SEHNR and CDR2 FQNEAQ (reference sequence). The CDR3 length is 15 residues. Trimming cost V 4 bases and J 5 bases; bases outside gene matches: 8.

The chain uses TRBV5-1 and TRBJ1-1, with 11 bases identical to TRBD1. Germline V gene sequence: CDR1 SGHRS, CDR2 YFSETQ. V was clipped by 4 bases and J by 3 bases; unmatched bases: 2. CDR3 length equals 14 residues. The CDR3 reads CASSKGQGDTEAFF. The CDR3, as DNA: TGCGCCAGCAGCAAGGGACAGGGGGACACTGAAGCTTTCTTT.

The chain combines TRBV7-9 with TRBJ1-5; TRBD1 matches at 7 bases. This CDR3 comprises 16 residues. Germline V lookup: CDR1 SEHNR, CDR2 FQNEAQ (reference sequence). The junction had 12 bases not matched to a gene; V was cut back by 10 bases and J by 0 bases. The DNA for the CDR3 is TGTGCCACCCAGGGGGAAGGTGCGGATAGCAATCAGCCCCAGCATTTT. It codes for CATQGEGADSNQPQHF.

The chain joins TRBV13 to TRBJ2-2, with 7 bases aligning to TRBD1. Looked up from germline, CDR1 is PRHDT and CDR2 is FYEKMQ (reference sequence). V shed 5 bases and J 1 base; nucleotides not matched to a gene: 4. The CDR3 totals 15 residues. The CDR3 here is CASSTGQRNTGELFF. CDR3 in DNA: TGTGCCAGCAGCACGGGACAGAGGAACACCGGGGAGCTGTTTTTT.

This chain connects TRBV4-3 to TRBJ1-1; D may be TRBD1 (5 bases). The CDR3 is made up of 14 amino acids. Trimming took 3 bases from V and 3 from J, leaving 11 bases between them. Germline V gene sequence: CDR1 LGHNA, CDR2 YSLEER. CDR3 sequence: CASSQDGGDTEAFF. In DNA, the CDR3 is TGCGCCAGCAGCCAGGACGGGGGGGACACTGAAGCTTTCTTT.

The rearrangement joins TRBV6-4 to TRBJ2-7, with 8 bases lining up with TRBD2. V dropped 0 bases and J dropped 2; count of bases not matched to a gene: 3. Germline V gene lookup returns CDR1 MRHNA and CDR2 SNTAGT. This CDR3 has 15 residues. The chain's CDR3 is CASSDSERGPYEQYF. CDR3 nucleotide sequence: TGTGCCAGCAGTGACTCAGAGCGGGGGCCCTACGAGCAGTACTTC.

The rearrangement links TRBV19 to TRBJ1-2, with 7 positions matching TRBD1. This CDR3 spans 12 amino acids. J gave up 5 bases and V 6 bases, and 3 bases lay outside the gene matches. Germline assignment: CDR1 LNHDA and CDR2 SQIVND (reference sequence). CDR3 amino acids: CASRGTDYGYTF. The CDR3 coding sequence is TGTGCCAGTAGGGGGACAGATTATGGCTACACCTTC.

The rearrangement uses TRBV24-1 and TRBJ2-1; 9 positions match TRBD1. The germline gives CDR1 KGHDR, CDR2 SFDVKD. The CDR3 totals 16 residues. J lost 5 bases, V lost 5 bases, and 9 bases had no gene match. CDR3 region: CATSGGGQGLNNEQFF. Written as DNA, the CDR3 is TGTGCCACCAGTGGGGGGGGACAGGGACTGAACAATGAGCAGTTCTTC.

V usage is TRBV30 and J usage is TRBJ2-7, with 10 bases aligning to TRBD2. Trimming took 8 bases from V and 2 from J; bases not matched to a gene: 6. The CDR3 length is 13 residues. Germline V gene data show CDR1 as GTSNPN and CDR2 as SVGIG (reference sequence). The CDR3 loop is CAMGLATTYEQYF. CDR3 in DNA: TGTGCCATGGGACTAGCGACAACCTACGAGCAGTACTTC.

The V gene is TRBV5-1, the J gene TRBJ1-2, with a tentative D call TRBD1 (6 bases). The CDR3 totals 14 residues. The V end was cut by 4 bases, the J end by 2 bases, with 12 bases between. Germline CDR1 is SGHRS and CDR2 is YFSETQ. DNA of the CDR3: TGCGCCAGCAGCCCCGGGGGGGCCAACTATGGCTACACCTTC. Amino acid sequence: CASSPGGANYGYTF.

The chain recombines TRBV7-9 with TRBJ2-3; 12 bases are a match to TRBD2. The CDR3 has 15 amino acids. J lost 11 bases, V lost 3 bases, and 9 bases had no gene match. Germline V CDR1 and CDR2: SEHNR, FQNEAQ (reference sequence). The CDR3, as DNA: TGTGCCAGCAGCTTTACCGGGACTAGCGGGCATAAGCAGTATTTT. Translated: CASSFTGTSGHKQYF.

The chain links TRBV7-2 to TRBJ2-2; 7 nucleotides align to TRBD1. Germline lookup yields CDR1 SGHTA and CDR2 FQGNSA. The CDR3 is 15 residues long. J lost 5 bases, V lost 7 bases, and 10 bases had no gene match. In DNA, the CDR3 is TGTGCCAGCACCCCGGGACAGCGAATTACCGGGGAGCTGTTTTTT. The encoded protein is CASTPGQRITGELFF.

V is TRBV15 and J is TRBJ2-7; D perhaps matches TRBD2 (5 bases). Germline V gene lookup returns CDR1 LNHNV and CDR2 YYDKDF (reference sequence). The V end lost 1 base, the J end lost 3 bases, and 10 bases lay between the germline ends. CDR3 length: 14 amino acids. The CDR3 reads CATSRGGLLYEQYF. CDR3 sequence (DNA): TGTGCCACCAGCAGAGGAGGGCTCCTCTACGAGCAGTACTTC.

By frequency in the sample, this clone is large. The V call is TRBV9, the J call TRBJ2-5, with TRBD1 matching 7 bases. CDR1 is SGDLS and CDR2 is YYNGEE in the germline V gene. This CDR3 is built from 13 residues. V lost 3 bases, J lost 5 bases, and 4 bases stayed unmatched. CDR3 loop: CASSAARGETQYF. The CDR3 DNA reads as TGTGCCAGCAGCGCCGCCAGGGGGGAGACCCAGTACTTC.

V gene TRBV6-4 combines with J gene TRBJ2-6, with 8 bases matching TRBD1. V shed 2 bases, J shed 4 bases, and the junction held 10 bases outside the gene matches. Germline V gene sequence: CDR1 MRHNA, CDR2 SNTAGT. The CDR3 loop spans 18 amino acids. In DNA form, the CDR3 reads TGTGCCAGCAGTGACCGCGTACCAGGGGGCGCGGGGGCCAACGTCCTGACTTTC. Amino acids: CASSDRVPGGAGANVLTF.

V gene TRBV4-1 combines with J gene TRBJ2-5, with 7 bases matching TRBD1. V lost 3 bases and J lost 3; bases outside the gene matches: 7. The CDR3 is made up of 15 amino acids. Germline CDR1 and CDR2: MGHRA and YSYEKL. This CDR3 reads CASSHRQGTKETQYF. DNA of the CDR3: TGCGCCAGCAGCCACAGACAGGGCACAAAAGAGACCCAGTACTTC.

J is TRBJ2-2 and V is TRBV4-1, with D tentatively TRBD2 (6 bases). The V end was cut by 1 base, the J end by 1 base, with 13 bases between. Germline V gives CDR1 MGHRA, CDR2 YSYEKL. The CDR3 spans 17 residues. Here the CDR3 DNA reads TGCGCCAGCAGCCAAGCTTCGGGACTCCAGAACACCGGGGAGCTGTTTTTT. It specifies CASSQASGLQNTGELFF.

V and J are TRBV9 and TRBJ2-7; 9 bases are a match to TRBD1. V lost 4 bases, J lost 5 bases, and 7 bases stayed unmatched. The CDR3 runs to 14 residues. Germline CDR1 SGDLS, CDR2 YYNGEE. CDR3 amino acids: CASSNRGLSDEQYF. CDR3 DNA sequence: TGTGCCAGCAGCAACAGGGGGCTTAGCGACGAGCAGTACTTC. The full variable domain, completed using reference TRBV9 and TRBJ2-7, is DSGVTQTPKHLITATGQRVTLRCSPRSGDLSVYWYQQSLDQGLQFLIQYYNGEERAKGNILERFSAQQFPDLHSELNLSSLELGDSALYFCASSNRGLSDEQYFGPGTRLTVT.

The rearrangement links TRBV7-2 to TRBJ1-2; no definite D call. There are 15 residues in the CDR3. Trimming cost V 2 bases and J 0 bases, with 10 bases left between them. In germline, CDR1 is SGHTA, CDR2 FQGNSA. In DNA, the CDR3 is TGTGCCAGCAGCTTAATGGCAACCTCTAACTATGGCTACACCTTC. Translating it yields CASSLMATSNYGYTF.

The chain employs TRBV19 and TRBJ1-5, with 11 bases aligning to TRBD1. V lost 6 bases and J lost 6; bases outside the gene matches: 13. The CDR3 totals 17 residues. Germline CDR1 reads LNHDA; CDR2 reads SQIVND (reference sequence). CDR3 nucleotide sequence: TGTGCCAGTAGACTATACTCCGGACAGGGGGCAGGTCAGCCCCAGCATTTT. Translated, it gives CASRLYSGQGAGQPQHF.

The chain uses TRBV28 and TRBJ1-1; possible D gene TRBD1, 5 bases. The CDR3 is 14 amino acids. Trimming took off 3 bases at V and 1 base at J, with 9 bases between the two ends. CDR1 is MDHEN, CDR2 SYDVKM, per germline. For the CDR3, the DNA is TGTGCCAGCAGTTTGGGGCAGGGGAACACTGAAGCTTTCTTT. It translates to CASSLGQGNTEAFF. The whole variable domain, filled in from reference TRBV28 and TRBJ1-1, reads DVKVTQSSRYLVKRTGEKVFLECVQDMDHENMFWYRQDPGLGLRLIYFSYDVKMKEKGDIPEGYSVSREKKERFSLILESASTNQTSMYLCASSLGQGNTEAFFGQGTRLTVV.

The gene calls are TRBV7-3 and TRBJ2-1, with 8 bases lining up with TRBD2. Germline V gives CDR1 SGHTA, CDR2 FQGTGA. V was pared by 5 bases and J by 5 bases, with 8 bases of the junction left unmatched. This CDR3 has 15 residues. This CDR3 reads CASSQRALADNEQFF. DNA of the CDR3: TGTGCCAGCAGCCAGAGGGCACTAGCGGACAATGAGCAGTTCTTC.

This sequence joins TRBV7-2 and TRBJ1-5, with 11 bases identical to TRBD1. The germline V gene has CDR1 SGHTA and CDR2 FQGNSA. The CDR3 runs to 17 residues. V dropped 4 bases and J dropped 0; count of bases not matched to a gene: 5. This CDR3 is CASSWGTGGFSNQPQHF. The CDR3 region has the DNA TGTGCCAGCAGCTGGGGGACAGGGGGTTTTAGCAATCAGCCCCAGCATTTT. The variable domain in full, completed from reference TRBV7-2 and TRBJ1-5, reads GAGVSQSPSNKVTEKGKDVELRCDPISGHTALYWYRQSLGQGLEFLIYFQGNSAPDKSGLPSDRFSAERTGGSVSTLTIQRTQQEDSAVYLCASSWGTGGFSNQPQHFGDGTRLSIL.

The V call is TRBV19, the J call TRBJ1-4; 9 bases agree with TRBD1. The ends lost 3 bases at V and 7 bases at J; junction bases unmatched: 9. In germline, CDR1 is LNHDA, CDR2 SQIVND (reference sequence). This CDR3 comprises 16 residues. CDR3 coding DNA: TGTGCCAGTAGTATGGGGAAGGGACAGGGAGGTGAAAAACTGTTTTTT. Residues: CASSMGKGQGGEKLFF. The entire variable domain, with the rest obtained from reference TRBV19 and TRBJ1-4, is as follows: DGGITQSPKYLFRKEGQNVTLSCEQNLNHDAMYWYRQDPGQGLRLIYYSQIVNDFQKGDIAEGYSVSREKKESFPLTVTSAQKNPTAFYLCASSMGKGQGGEKLFFGSGTQLSVL.

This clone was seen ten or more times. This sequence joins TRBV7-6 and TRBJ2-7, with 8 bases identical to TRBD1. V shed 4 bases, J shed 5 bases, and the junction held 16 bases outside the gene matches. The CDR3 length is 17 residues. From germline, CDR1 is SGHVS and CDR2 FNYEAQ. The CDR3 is CASSSAGGGTVLHEQYF. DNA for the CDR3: TGTGCCAGCAGCTCCGCAGGGGGCGGTACCGTTCTGCACGAGCAGTACTTC.

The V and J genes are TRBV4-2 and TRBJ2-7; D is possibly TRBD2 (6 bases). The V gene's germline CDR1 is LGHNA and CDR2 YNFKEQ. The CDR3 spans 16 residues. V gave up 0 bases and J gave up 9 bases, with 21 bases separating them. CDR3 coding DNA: TGTGCCAGCAGCCAAGACCAGGGTTTTTTGTATAGCGGGCAGTACTTC. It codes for CASSQDQGFLYSGQYF.

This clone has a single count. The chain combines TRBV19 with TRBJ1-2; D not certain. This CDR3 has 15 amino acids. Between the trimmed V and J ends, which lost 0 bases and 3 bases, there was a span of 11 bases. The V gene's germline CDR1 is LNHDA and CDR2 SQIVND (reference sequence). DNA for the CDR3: TGTGCCAGTAGTATAGAGCGTGGAGGAGACTATGGCTACACCTTC. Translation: CASSIERGGDYGYTF.

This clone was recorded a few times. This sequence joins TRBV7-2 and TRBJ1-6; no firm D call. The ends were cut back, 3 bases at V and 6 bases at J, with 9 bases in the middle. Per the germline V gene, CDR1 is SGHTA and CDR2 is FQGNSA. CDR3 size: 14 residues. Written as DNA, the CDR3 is TGTGCCAGCAGCTTCGGGGAAGCTAATTCACCCCTCCACTTT. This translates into CASSFGEANSPLHF.

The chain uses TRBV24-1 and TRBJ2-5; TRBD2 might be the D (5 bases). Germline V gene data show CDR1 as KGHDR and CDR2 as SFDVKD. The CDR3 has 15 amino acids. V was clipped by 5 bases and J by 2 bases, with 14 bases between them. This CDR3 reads CATSGRGKTQETQYF. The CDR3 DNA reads TGTGCCACCAGTGGCCGGGGAAAGACTCAAGAGACCCAGTACTTC.

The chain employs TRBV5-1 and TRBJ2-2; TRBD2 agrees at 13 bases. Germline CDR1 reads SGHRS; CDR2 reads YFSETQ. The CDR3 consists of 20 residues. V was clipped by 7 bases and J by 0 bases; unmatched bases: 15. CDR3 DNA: TGCGCCAGCTATACTATAGGCGGACTAGCGGGAGTGTCGAACACCGGGGAGCTGTTTTTT. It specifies CASYTIGGLAGVSNTGELFF.